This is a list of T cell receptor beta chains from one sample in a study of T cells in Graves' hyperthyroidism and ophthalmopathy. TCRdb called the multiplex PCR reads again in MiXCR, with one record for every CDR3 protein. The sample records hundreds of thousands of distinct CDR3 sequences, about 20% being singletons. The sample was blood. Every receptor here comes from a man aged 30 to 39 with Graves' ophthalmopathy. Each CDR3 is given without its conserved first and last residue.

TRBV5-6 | ASSSLADRTTNEKLF
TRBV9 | ASSWGGGDNEQF
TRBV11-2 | ASSYGTGVDEQY
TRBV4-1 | ASSQSDRVNTEAF
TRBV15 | ATSRRQLNTEAF
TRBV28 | ASSLSDANTGELF
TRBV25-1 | ASSTVVGFPPGEQY
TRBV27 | ASRTGAVAEAF
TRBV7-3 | ASSSGLAVTGELF
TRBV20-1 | SARDLGGLGEKLF
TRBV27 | ASISPPEAF
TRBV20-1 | SAREDAGDTRRSRPQH
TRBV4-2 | ASSQVAGASSYEQY
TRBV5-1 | ASSSSPTSGTETQY
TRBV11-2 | ASSFPLKAGKSYEQY
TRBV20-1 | SARGNRGRALGGELF
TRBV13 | ASSLGRGLTEAF
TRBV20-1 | SASSGQAPNQPQH
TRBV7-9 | ASSAEARSREQY
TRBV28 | ASSYMPGQGTEAF
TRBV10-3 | AISDTGQDLRGEQY
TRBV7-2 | ASRGGRMVHRNEQF
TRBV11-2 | ASSGLTDYNEQF
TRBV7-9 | ASSQSGGQETQY
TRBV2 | ASTPTSGAAETQY
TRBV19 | ASSARQGGNTEAF
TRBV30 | AWDRRDTEAF
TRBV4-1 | ASSQGLLNTGELF
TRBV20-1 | SLSPGRNEQF
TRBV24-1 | ATSDSGLPSYNEQF
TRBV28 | ASSEPTSGRGGELF
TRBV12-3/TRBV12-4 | ASSLAWGAGYEQY
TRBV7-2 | ASESTYEQY
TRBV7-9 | ASSFGRPGDEQF
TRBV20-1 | SARKTRYGYT
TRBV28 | ASSLWGAGSYNEQF
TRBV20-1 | SAKQKNTEAF
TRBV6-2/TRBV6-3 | ASSYRRNSGNTIY
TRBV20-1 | SARGTVNEKLF
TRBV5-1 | ASSLGGTHGTDTQY
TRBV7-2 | ASSANPGPTYNSPLH
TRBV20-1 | SASGSGQGANTEAF
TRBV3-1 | ASSQPGLAGVDTQY
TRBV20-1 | SARDRTSGRPPQETQY
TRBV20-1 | SARDPSGPSSYNEQF
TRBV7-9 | ATRSAGTSGSSSYNEQF
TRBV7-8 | ASSLAGTRLMVNTEAF
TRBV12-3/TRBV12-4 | ASSITSDPSYEQY